The 28 T cell receptor beta chains in this list originate from one sample, sequenced in a study of blood T cell repertoires in COVID-19. Repertoires were generated with immunoSEQ multiplex PCR, while TCRdb's copy carries only in-frame clones and drops some. The sample records tens of thousands of clones, around nine tenths being singletons. The sample taken for sequencing was peripheral blood. All receptors come from an elderly man with active or convalescent COVID-19.

The V gene is TRBV11-2, the J gene TRBJ2-1; 7 positions match TRBD2. V lost 5 bases and J lost 4; bases outside the gene matches: 8. Germline V gene data show CDR1 as SGHAT and CDR2 as FQNNGV. This CDR3 region has 15 residues. The CDR3 loop reads CASSRGLVGYNEQFF. CDR3 coding DNA: TGTGCCAGCAGCCGAGGACTAGTTGGTTACAATGAGCAGTTCTTC.

This clone was observed a few times. The V and J genes are TRBV19 and TRBJ1-5, with TRBD1 identical over 10 bases. The CDR3 sequence is 16 residues long. V shed 8 bases and J 2 bases; nucleotides not matched to a gene: 9. Per germline, CDR1 LNHDA and CDR2 SQIVND (reference sequence). The CDR3 loop reads CASWDRGTLGNQPQHF. CDR3 in DNA: TGTGCCAGTTGGGACAGGGGTACCTTAGGCAATCAGCCCCAGCATTTT. The full variable domain, rest sourced from reference TRBV19 and TRBJ1-5, is DGGITQSPKYLFRKEGQNVTLSCEQNLNHDAMYWYRQDPGQGLRLIYYSQIVNDFQKGDIAEGYSVSREKKESFPLTVTSAQKNPTAFYLCASWDRGTLGNQPQHFGDGTRLSIL.

This clone was seen once. The CDR3 DNA reads as TGTGCCAGCAGCCAAGGGACAGCTGAAGCTTTCTTT. This gives the protein CASSQGTAEAFF. The rearrangement links TRBV3-1 (or the pseudogene TRBV3-2) to TRBJ1-1; possible D gene TRBD1, 6 bases. V was pared by 1 base and J by 6 bases, with 6 bases between. The germline V gene encodes CDR1 LGHDT and CDR2 YNNKEL (reference sequence). This CDR3 spans 12 amino acids.

This clone was counted a few times. The V call is TRBV2, the J call TRBJ1-1; D call uncertain. The CDR3 consists of 14 residues. V was cut by 4 bases and J by 1 base, with 10 bases left in between. CDR1 is SNHLY, CDR2 FYNNEI, per germline. CDR3 nucleotide sequence: TGTGCCAGCAGTGGACTGACCAGGAACACTGAAGCTTTCTTT. Amino acids: CASSGLTRNTEAFF.

CDR3 sequence reads: CASSLAPVAGVSNEQFF. Written as DNA, the CDR3 is TGTGCCAGCAGCTTAGCGCCTGTAGCGGGAGTTAGCAATGAGCAGTTCTTC. This sequence joins TRBV7-9 and TRBJ2-1; 9 bases are a match to TRBD2. CDR1 and CDR2 (germline): SEHNR, FQNEAQ (reference sequence). The CDR3 is 17 residues long. The ends lost 0 bases at V and 6 bases at J; junction bases unmatched: 9.

The chain employs TRBV19 and TRBJ1-4; D is possibly TRBD1 (6 bases). This CDR3 contains 13 residues. Germline values: CDR1 LNHDA, CDR2 SQIVND (reference sequence). Trimming left V 6 bases short and J 3 bases short, with 8 bases between. The CDR3 coding sequence is TGTGCCAGTAGAGGGGGTTCTAATGAAAAACTGTTTTTT. Translation: CASRGGSNEKLFF.

The CDR3 sequence is CASSAEYNSPLHF. CDR3 DNA: TGTGCCAGCAGCGCGGAGTATAATTCACCCCTCCACTTT. The chain uses TRBV16 and TRBJ1-6; D is undetermined. Trimming took off 5 bases at V and 4 bases at J, with 6 bases between the two ends. Looked up from germline, CDR1 is KGHSY and CDR2 is FQNENV. The CDR3 contains 13 residues.

The gene calls are TRBV28 and TRBJ2-7; D is possibly TRBD2 (6 bases). Between the trimmed V and J ends, which lost 5 bases and 0 bases, there was a span of 8 bases. The germline V gene encodes CDR1 MDHEN and CDR2 SYDVKM. The length of the CDR3 is 13 residues. CDR3 in DNA: TGTGCCAGCAGTGTGGGGGGCTCCTACGAGCAGTACGTC. This translates into CASSVGGSYEQYV.

The chain couples TRBV19 to TRBJ1-5; D may be TRBD1 (6 bases). There are 14 residues in the CDR3. CDR1 LNHDA and CDR2 SQIVND come from the germline V gene (reference sequence). V was clipped by 11 bases and J by 2 bases, with 16 bases between them. CDR3 coding DNA: TGTGCCCGCCAGACAGGTGCCGGCAATCAGCCCCAGCATTTT. The encoded protein is CARQTGAGNQPQHF. Variable domain in full (rest from reference TRBV19 and TRBJ1-5): DGGITQSPKYLFRKEGQNVTLSCEQNLNHDAMYWYRQDPGQGLRLIYYSQIVNDFQKGDIAEGYSVSREKKESFPLTVTSAQKNPTAFYLCARQTGAGNQPQHFGDGTRLSIL.

This clone showed up just once. The gene calls are TRBV3-1 (or the pseudogene TRBV3-2) and TRBJ2-7; D ambiguous. Germline loops: CDR1 LGHDT, CDR2 YNNKEL (reference sequence). CDR3 size: 14 residues. The germline V and J ends were trimmed by 4 bases and 0 bases, with 10 bases remaining between them. The CDR3 sequence is CASSRTVSSYEQYV. The CDR3 region has the DNA TGTGCCAGCAGCCGCACTGTGAGCTCCTACGAGCAGTACGTC.

The gene calls are TRBV6-6 and TRBJ1-5, with D tentatively TRBD1 (5 bases). Per germline, CDR1 MNHNY and CDR2 SVGAGI (reference sequence). The V end was cut by 6 bases, the J end by 0 bases, with 15 bases between. This CDR3 has 16 amino acids. The CDR3 bases are TGTGCCAGCAGACCTGACAGCCGCCATAGCAATCAGCCCCAGCATTTT. Residues: CASRPDSRHSNQPQHF.

This clone was detected a few times. V is TRBV28 and J is TRBJ1-1, with D perhaps TRBD1 (5 bases). Germline CDR1 is MDHEN and CDR2 is SYDVKM. CDR3 length equals 13 residues. V lost 4 bases and J 13 bases, leaving 19 bases between the germline ends. The DNA for the CDR3 is TGTGCCAGCAGTTCCATCCCCAGGGAGGGAGGTTTCTTT. Translation: CASSSIPREGGFF.

The chain recombines TRBV19 with TRBJ2-5; 7 bases are shared with TRBD2. Germline values: CDR1 LNHDA, CDR2 SQIVND (reference sequence). The CDR3 runs 13 residues. The V segment lost 5 bases and the J segment 5 bases; nucleotides outside the gene matches: 5. CDR3 residues: CASSFGGWETQYF. As DNA, the CDR3 is TGTGCCAGTAGTTTCGGGGGGTGGGAGACCCAGTACTTC.

The V and J genes are TRBV14 and TRBJ1-1; no reliable D call. Trimming left V 5 bases short and J 7 bases short, with 11 bases between. Germline CDR1 is SGHDN and CDR2 is FVKESK. The CDR3 has 12 amino acids. The CDR3 here is CASSYGRSEAFF. Written as DNA, the CDR3 is TGTGCCAGCAGCTATGGCAGAAGTGAAGCTTTCTTT. The whole variable domain, remainder taken from reference TRBV14 and TRBJ1-1, is EAGVTQFPSHSVIEKGQTVTLRCDPISGHDNLYWYRRVMGKEIKFLLHFVKESKQDESGMPNNRFLAERTGGTYSTLKVQPAELEDSGVYFCASSYGRSEAFFGQGTRLTVV.

CDR3 loop: CASSPGQNNSPLHF. CDR3 coding DNA: TGCGCCAGCAGCCCGGGACAGAATAATTCACCCCTCCACTTT. The rearrangement links TRBV5-1 to TRBJ1-6; 7 nucleotides line up with TRBD1. J lost 5 bases, V lost 4 bases, and 3 bases had no gene match. The germline CDR1 and CDR2 sequences are SGHRS and YFSETQ. The CDR3 loop spans 14 amino acids.

V usage is TRBV3-1 (or the pseudogene TRBV3-2) and J usage is TRBJ2-1; 12 nucleotides align to TRBD2. The junction had 6 bases not matched to a gene; V was cut back by 4 bases and J by 5 bases. CDR3 length: 16 amino acids. The germline V gene has CDR1 LGHDT and CDR2 YNNKEL (reference sequence). The CDR3: CASSRTGTSGHNEQFF. CDR3 coding DNA: TGTGCCAGCAGCCGGACCGGGACTAGCGGGCACAATGAGCAGTTCTTC.

The rearrangement links TRBV5-6 to TRBJ1-1; a weak D match, TRBD1 (5 bases). Germline CDR1 reads SGHDT; CDR2 reads YYEEEE. The CDR3 has 15 amino acids. V was trimmed by 4 bases and J by 0 bases, leaving 13 bases between them. CDR3 loop: CASSKGATLNTEAFF. CDR3 bases: TGTGCCAGCAGCAAAGGGGCAACCCTGAACACTGAAGCTTTCTTT.

The genes are TRBV7-2 and TRBJ1-4; 7 bases match TRBD1. This CDR3 has 15 residues. Germline CDR1 is SGHTA and CDR2 is FQGNSA. With 5 bases clipped from V and 4 bases from J, the junction kept 7 bases outside the gene matches. CDR3 nucleotides: TGTGCCAGCAGCCCCGGGACAGCTTATAATGAAAAACTGTTTTTT. Translation gives CASSPGTAYNEKLFF.

The V and J genes are TRBV5-1 and TRBJ2-7, with 11 bases aligning to TRBD2. CDR1 is SGHRS and CDR2 is YFSETQ in the germline V gene. CDR3 length: 15 amino acids. With V trimmed by 2 bases and J by 3 bases, 4 bases remained unmatched. The CDR3 here is CASSLLAGAHYEQYV. CDR3 DNA sequence: TGCGCCAGCAGCTTACTAGCGGGAGCCCACTACGAGCAGTACGTC.

The chain combines TRBV7-2 with TRBJ1-2, with TRBD1 matching over 10 bases. The CDR3 is 16 amino acids. The J segment lost 6 bases and the V segment lost 1 base, leaving 8 bases of the junction unmatched. CDR1 and CDR2 from the germline V gene are SGHTA and FQGNSA. The CDR3 nucleotides read TGTGCCAGCAGCTTAGATTGGGACAGGGGAGGGAATGGCTACACCTTC. Translated: CASSLDWDRGGNGYTF.

This sequence joins TRBV6-5 and TRBJ2-1; D may be TRBD1 (6 bases). Trimming took 6 bases from V and 4 from J, leaving 13 bases between them. Germline lookup yields CDR1 MNHEY and CDR2 SVGAGI. CDR3 length: 14 residues. CDR3 sequence reads: CASSLYGQYNEQFF. The CDR3, as DNA: TGTGCCAGCAGCCTTTACGGACAGTACAATGAGCAGTTCTTC.

The rearrangement uses TRBV29-1 and TRBJ2-4; 7 bases map to TRBD1. Per the germline V gene, CDR1 is SQVTM and CDR2 is ANQGSEA. Trimming cost V 7 bases and J 9 bases; bases outside gene matches: 12. CDR3 length: 13 amino acids. CDR3 in amino acids: CSARDSLKGIQYF. The CDR3 DNA follows: TGCAGCGCCAGGGACAGTCTAAAGGGCATTCAGTACTTC.

In its sample, this clone was seen a few times. This chain joins TRBV12-5 and TRBJ1-1; D is possibly TRBD1 (6 bases). Trimming removed 4 bases at V and 4 bases at J, with 16 bases between. This CDR3 region has 15 residues. CDR1 is LGHNT and CDR2 is FRNRAP in the germline V gene. The CDR3 sequence is CASGSYSGVFTEAFF. CDR3 nucleotides: TGTGCTAGTGGTTCTTACTCAGGGGTTTTCACTGAAGCTTTCTTT.

The chain employs TRBV18 and TRBJ1-1; D ambiguous. V gave up 3 bases and J gave up 0 bases, with 11 bases separating them. This CDR3 has 15 amino acids. The germline V gene has CDR1 KGHSH and CDR2 LQKENI. The CDR3 sequence: CASSPRQELNTEAFF. CDR3 DNA: TGTGCCAGCTCACCTCGCCAGGAATTGAACACTGAAGCTTTCTTT.

The chain links TRBV7-9 to TRBJ1-1; no firm D call. Trimming took off 0 bases at V and 8 bases at J, with 7 bases between the two ends. The length of the CDR3 is 12 residues. The germline V gene encodes CDR1 SEHNR and CDR2 FQNEAQ (reference sequence). This chain's CDR3 is CASSLAPGEAFF. CDR3 in DNA: TGTGCCAGCAGCTTAGCGCCGGGGGAAGCTTTCTTT.

This clone was observed a single time. The chain joins TRBV29-1 to TRBJ1-2; D perhaps matches TRBD1 (5 bases). V gave up 7 bases and J gave up 4 bases, with 22 bases separating them. Germline loops: CDR1 SQVTM, CDR2 ANQGSEA. This CDR3 region has 15 residues. The CDR3 here is CSASLGEGLSYGYTF. The CDR3 DNA reads as TGCAGCGCCTCCCTAGGGGAGGGTTTAAGCTATGGCTACACCTTC.

The chain is built from TRBV6-4 and TRBJ1-2; D is ambiguous. From germline, CDR1 is MRHNA and CDR2 SNTAGT. This CDR3 spans 16 amino acids. The V end lost 3 bases, the J end lost 8 bases, and 22 bases lay between the germline ends. CDR3 amino acids: CASSELAEEAWRGYTF. In nucleotides, the CDR3 is TGTGCCAGCAGTGAGTTGGCGGAAGAAGCTTGGAGGGGCTACACCTTC.

This clone appeared a few times. The chain recombines TRBV7-2 with TRBJ1-1; TRBD1 matches at 7 bases. J gave up 0 bases and V 3 bases, and 1 base lay outside the gene matches. The CDR3 extends over 14 amino acids. Germline V gives CDR1 SGHTA, CDR2 FQGNSA. CDR3 protein: CASSFGTVNTEAFF. Here the CDR3 DNA reads TGTGCCAGCAGCTTCGGGACAGTGAACACTGAAGCTTTCTTT.